The T cell receptor (beta chain) under discussion was sequenced for a study of blood T cells in healthy people across ages (dated by TCRdb to the mid-2010s). A note on the overall study: In model experiments, template switching captured roughly one uniquely barcoded TCR beta cDNA molecule for every two T cells. Four age groups were formed from the donors: young (average approximately 15 years), middle-aged (approximately 40), aged (roughly 58) and long-lived (more than 75). To avoid experimental bias, donors of different ages were randomly spread across the sequencing lanes. Age-related changes in TCR beta repertoire diversity were measured in the study by deep sequencing normalized with unique cDNA molecular identifiers. The study analyzed two additional independent replicas of 1 million unique cDNA reads from the same blood draw for two donors, one aged 18 to 29 and one aged 80 or older.

This clonotype has only one observation. Its antigen is not yet known. A much larger clone differs from this one at a single base, so this may be a read error. The 39 donors, aged about 6 to 95 years, were systemically healthy Caucasian individuals from Russia. About 10 milliliters of peripheral blood were drawn from each donor into EDTA-treated Vacutainer tubes. Ficoll-Paque density-gradient centrifugation was used to isolate PBMCs, with at least 6 million per sample. Total RNA, at least 5 micrograms per sample, was extracted from PBMCs with Trizol reagent. Naive CD45RAhigh/CD27high T cell percentages were measured by flow cytometry on a PBMC aliquot from every donor. Receptor libraries were prepared by 5' RACE. Data came from an Illumina HiSeq 2500. A second about 6 to 11 cycle PCR used a sample-barcoded 5' primer and a J-beta primer mix. Each TCR beta cDNA molecule received a unique molecular identifier from a template-switch 5' adaptor carrying 12 random nucleotides. At least 3 million CDR3-containing paired-end reads were obtained from each sample. All of the RNA was converted into first-strand cDNA using the Mint cDNA synthesis kit, with a TRBC-specific oligonucleotide serving as the primer. Following uracil-DNA glycosylase treatment, a first 18-cycle PCR with universal primers M1SS and BC2_uni_R was performed on all cDNA. The study's processing was this. Each sample was normalized by randomly selecting 1 million high-quality reads, each carrying a distinct molecular identifier. Reads with shared molecular identifiers were discarded instead of being binned into consensus sequences. CDR3 identification, clonotype clustering and error correction used MiTCR with a Q25 quality threshold and the strictest error-elimination algorithm. A nonparametric unseen species model using Euler transformation provided a lower-bound estimate of total TCR beta diversity. The public reads were reanalyzed by TCRdb: fastp trimming at Q25, MiXCR alignment, in-frame beta chains only. Rows are combined by CDR3 protein, so each entry shows the most common genes and DNA. The V and J calls reflect TCRdb's pipeline rather than the authors' work. The sample yields 1.5 million to 2 million distinct CDR3 sequences; 25% to 30% were counted once. Clones ranked in the top ten supply 7.7% of the sample.

From its cysteine to its phenylalanine, the CDR3 spans 15 amino acids. Of all the DNA, just the CDR3 is kept, 45 bases in frame from base 1. CDR1 and CDR2, per the germline V gene, are SGHTA and FQGTGA. General study outcomes and caveats: The percentage of naive T cells measured by flow cytometry correlated strongly with observed TCR beta diversity. The CMV infection status of donors was not known, potentially confounding age-related changes in expanded clonotypes. As age increased, observed TCR beta diversity per million T cells dropped in a roughly linear way, and a significant reduction was already evident by age around 41. Compared with the aged group, more naive CD4+ T cells, fewer expanded clones and increased TCR diversity were shown by the long-lived group, suggesting age selection. Because profiling used bulk unsorted PBMCs, naive and antigen-experienced compartments could not be compared conclusively. Total diversity estimates from one million sequenced T cells were considered lower bounds and underestimates.

This clonotype was obtained from a woman in her 30s in good health. This chain joins TRBV7-3 to TRBJ2-3; possibly the D gene is TRBD2, per 6 matching bases. Sequencing was performed on blood. In nucleotide form, the sequence is TGTACCAGCAGTCGCACCGGAGGGCCCACAGATACGCAGTATTTT. This codes for CTSSRTGGPTDTQYF.